Below, 21 T cell receptor beta chains from the same sample are listed, as sequenced in a study of shared clonotypes between healthy human individuals. The method was immunoSEQ multiplex PCR; TCRdb's version includes in-frame clones alone and lacks a portion of them. The sample lists 560,000 or so clones; approximately 96% were seen once. CD45RO-negative, CCR7-selected cells formed the naive CD8 fraction, which excluded terminally differentiated effector memory CD45RA+ cells. The sample consisted of naive CD8+ T cells sorted from blood. Receptor source: a woman aged 25 to 39 in good health.

The chain employs TRBV7-9 and TRBJ1-3, with D possibly TRBD1 on 5 matching bases. CDR3 size: 18 residues. Looked up from germline, CDR1 is SEHNR and CDR2 is FQNEAQ (reference sequence). Trimming took off 5 bases at V and 7 bases at J, with 27 bases between the two ends. The CDR3 loop reads CASSPESRVRQFGNTIYF. CDR3 bases: TGTGCCAGCAGCCCGGAGAGCAGGGTTAGGCAATTCGGGAACACCATATATTTT.

The CDR3 loop is CATSRDWSGANNEQFF. The CDR3 coding sequence is TGTGCCACCAGCAGAGATTGGTCAGGGGCAAACAATGAGCAGTTCTTC. The chain uses TRBV15 and TRBJ2-1; a weak D match, TRBD1 (6 bases). Germline loops: CDR1 LNHNV, CDR2 YYDKDF (reference sequence). The V gene lost 0 bases and the J gene lost 5 bases, with 14 bases spanning the gap. This CDR3 region has 16 residues.

The chain links TRBV7-9 to TRBJ2-1; TRBD2 aligns across 9 bases. This CDR3 has 13 residues. V dropped 6 bases and J dropped 8; count of bases not matched to a gene: 5. The germline V gene has CDR1 SEHNR and CDR2 FQNEAQ (reference sequence). CDR3 residues: CASRVSGSHEQFF. CDR3 bases: TGTGCCAGCAGAGTTAGCGGGAGCCATGAGCAGTTCTTC.

V gene TRBV13 combines with J gene TRBJ2-5; 10 bases fit TRBD2. Judging by the DNA end, TRBJ2-7 fits better; the J call may be wrong. The germline V gene has CDR1 PRHDT and CDR2 FYEKMQ (reference sequence). The CDR3 totals 16 residues. CDR3 nucleotides: TGTGCCAGCAGCCCTCGACTAGCGGGTAATTCCCTCGAGCAGTACTTC. Translated, it gives CASSPRLAGNSLEQYF.

The V call is TRBV4-2, the J call TRBJ2-3, with 10 positions matching TRBD1. The trim removed 0 bases at V and 9 bases at J, leaving 15 bases unmatched. Germline CDR1 and CDR2: LGHNA and YNFKEQ. CDR3 length: 18 residues. The CDR3 loop is CASSQEFSGQGLAETQYF. The DNA for the CDR3 is TGTGCCAGCAGCCAAGAATTCTCGGGACAGGGGTTAGCGGAGACGCAGTATTTT.

V usage is TRBV15 and J usage is TRBJ2-1; TRBD2 matches 8 bases. The CDR3 extends over 16 amino acids. Germline-derived CDR1 and CDR2 are LNHNV and YYDKDF (reference sequence). V shed 1 base and J 6 bases; nucleotides not matched to a gene: 8. CDR3 bases: TGTGCCACCAGCAGAGGAGCGGGAGATGGTTTCAATGAGCAGTTCTTC. Translated: CATSRGAGDGFNEQFF.

This rearrangement joins TRBV2 to TRBJ2-1; the match to TRBD2 covers 8 bases. J gave up 5 bases and V 0 bases, and 12 bases lay outside the gene matches. Germline assignment: CDR1 SNHLY and CDR2 FYNNEI. The CDR3 is 18 residues long. The CDR3 protein is CASSEAHIAGNFHNEQFF. CDR3 coding DNA: TGTGCCAGCAGTGAAGCCCATATAGCGGGAAACTTCCACAATGAGCAGTTCTTC.

The J gene is TRBJ2-3, the V gene TRBV6-5; perhaps TRBD1 as D (5 bases). The V end lost 0 bases, the J end lost 3 bases, and 13 bases lay between the germline ends. Germline loops: CDR1 MNHEY, CDR2 SVGAGI. The CDR3 has 16 residues. For the CDR3, the DNA is TGTGCCAGCAGTTACTCGAATTACAGGACGACAGATACGCAGTATTTT. The encoded protein is CASSYSNYRTTDTQYF.

This clone was recorded once. Other DNA sequences of this sample code for an identical CDR3. This chain links TRBV28 with TRBJ2-5; D unclear. Trimming pared 5 bases from V and 1 base from J, leaving 5 bases between. The germline CDR1 and CDR2 sequences are MDHEN and SYDVKM. The CDR3 has 12 amino acids. Here the CDR3 reads CASSLSQETQYF. CDR3 in DNA: TGTGCCAGCAGTCTCAGCCAAGAGACCCAGTACTTC.

The rearrangement links TRBV19 to TRBJ2-3; D is possibly TRBD2 (5 bases). Trimming shortened V by 7 bases and J by 4 bases, and 21 bases separated the two germline ends. This CDR3 region has 16 residues. Germline V gives CDR1 LNHDA, CDR2 SQIVND (reference sequence). CDR3 nucleotides: TGTGCCAGTACCCTTATAGCGTCGATTCGACCAGATACGCAGTATTTT. It is translated as CASTLIASIRPDTQYF.

Comment on this clone: This sample includes further DNA sequences coding for the same CDR3. J is TRBJ2-7 and V is TRBV27; TRBD2 aligns across 9 bases. V shed 3 bases, J shed 4 bases, and the junction held 4 bases outside the gene matches. Looked up from germline, CDR1 is MNHEY and CDR2 is SMNVEV (reference sequence). The CDR3 has 14 residues. CDR3 bases: TGTGCCAGCAGTTTTCGCGCGGGAGGGTACGAGCAGTACTTC. It codes for CASSFRAGGYEQYF.

V and J are TRBV27 and TRBJ2-3; D is possibly TRBD1 (6 bases). In germline, CDR1 is MNHEY, CDR2 SMNVEV (reference sequence). V shed 8 bases and J shed 6 bases, with 18 bases lying between them. The CDR3 loop spans 14 amino acids. CDR3 coding DNA: TGTGCCAGCGGTATATTACAGGGATCGGATACGCAGTATTTT. It yields the protein CASGILQGSDTQYF.

The V call is TRBV4-1, the J call TRBJ1-2, with D unresolved. The V end lost 2 bases, the J end lost 4 bases, and 14 bases lay between the germline ends. CDR1 and CDR2 (germline): MGHRA, YSYEKL. This CDR3 has 15 amino acids. The DNA for the CDR3 is TGCGCCAGCAGCCAATTCCCGCACGGAGTCTATGGCTACACCTTC. Its protein is CASSQFPHGVYGYTF.

This chain joins TRBV28 and TRBJ2-3, with 14 nucleotides matching TRBD2. The CDR3 is 18 residues long. V lost 6 bases to trimming and J lost 2 bases; unmatched junction nucleotides: 10. Germline loops: CDR1 MDHEN, CDR2 SYDVKM. CDR3 DNA: TGTGCCAGCAGGTCGGGACTAGCGGGAGTGGGTTACACAGATACGCAGTATTTT. It yields the protein CASRSGLAGVGYTDTQYF.

The chain uses TRBV27 and TRBJ2-7, with 7 bases that match TRBD1. In germline, CDR1 is MNHEY, CDR2 SMNVEV (reference sequence). The CDR3 runs to 14 residues. J was trimmed by 6 bases and V by 3 bases; bases with no gene match: 8. The CDR3 DNA reads TGTGCCAGCAGTTTGTTGACAGGGCCCAGCGAGCAGTACTTC. As protein: CASSLLTGPSEQYF.

The V call is TRBV15, the J call TRBJ2-5, with D unclear. The CDR3 runs 17 residues. V dropped 0 bases and J dropped 2 bases, with 16 bases sitting between them. The germline V gene encodes CDR1 LNHNV and CDR2 YYDKDF (reference sequence). The CDR3 DNA sequence: TGTGCCACCAGCAGAGATCGTACGGGCAGGACGCAAGAGACCCAGTACTTC. This sequence encodes CATSRDRTGRTQETQYF.

V gene TRBV15 combines with J gene TRBJ2-7; 7 nucleotides agree with TRBD1. The germline gives CDR1 LNHNV, CDR2 YYDKDF (reference sequence). Germline trimming cut 2 bases from V and 3 bases from J; bases unmatched to any gene: 7. The CDR3 is made up of 15 amino acids. DNA of the CDR3: TGTGCCACCAGCAGACCGCAAGGGACAGACTACGAGCAGTACTTC. It yields the protein CATSRPQGTDYEQYF.

The chain is built from TRBV28 and TRBJ2-2, with TRBD2 identical over 7 bases. Germline CDR1 is MDHEN and CDR2 is SYDVKM. The CDR3 totals 15 residues. V was pared by 6 bases and J by 1 base, with 5 bases of the junction left unmatched. The CDR3 nucleotides are TGTGCCAGCAGCACCAGCGGGAAGAACACCGGGGAGCTGTTTTTT. Residues: CASSTSGKNTGELFF.

J is TRBJ2-3 and V is TRBV20-1; 8 bases are shared with TRBD2. Trimming removed 6 bases from V and 7 bases from J; junction bases left unmatched: 3. The CDR3 loop spans 11 amino acids. Germline loops: CDR1 DFQATT, CDR2 SNEGSKA (reference sequence). Here the CDR3 DNA reads TGCAGTGCAAGGACTAGCTATACGCAGTATTTT. The encoded protein is CSARTSYTQYF.

The V and J genes are TRBV4-1 and TRBJ1-5; possible D gene TRBD1, 5 bases. V dropped 1 base and J dropped 5 bases, with 9 bases sitting between them. The germline V gene has CDR1 MGHRA and CDR2 YSYEKL. The CDR3 runs 14 residues. This CDR3 reads CASSQGGAYQPQHF. CDR3 bases: TGCGCCAGCAGCCAAGGTGGGGCCTATCAGCCCCAGCATTTT.

This chain links TRBV5-4 with TRBJ2-7, with 7 bases aligning to TRBD1. The CDR3 loop spans 15 amino acids. The V gene end was trimmed by 4 bases and the J gene end by 3 bases; junction bases not matched to a gene: 10. Germline values: CDR1 SGHNT, CDR2 YYREEE (reference sequence). CDR3 bases: TGTGCCAGCAGCCGAGACAGGGATCGCATCTACGAGCAGTACTTC. As protein: CASSRDRDRIYEQYF.